This TCR beta chain was identified during a study of shared clonotypes between healthy human individuals. The protocol was immunoSEQ multiplex PCR, while the TCRdb copy is restricted to in-frame clones and leaves out a portion. The sample yields around 200,000 clones, about 93% seen once. This CDR3 is built from 16 residues. This clone was observed once. Material: naive CD4+ T cells sorted from blood. Subset indicated: CD45RA+ positively selected. The chain uses TRBV21-1 and TRBJ1-4. TRBV21-1 is an annotated pseudogene. The sequence came from a woman in her twenties or thirties in good health. CDR3 sequence (DNA): TGTGCCAGCAGCACGGGGCCTGTTGCAACTAATGAAAAACTGTTTTTT. Translation: CASSTGPVATNEKLFF.